The clone carrying this TCR beta chain came up many times. The target antigen is unknown. MiXCR was run by TCRdb on the 5' RACE reads, yielding one entry per CDR3 protein. The data contain about 120,000 distinct CDR3 sequences, more than 2.5% of them singletons. The sample is drawn from a study of neurological immune-mediated disorders. The study, taken as a whole, reports: The highest TCR clonal expansion occurred in HTLV-1-associated myelopathy; multiple sclerosis fell below healthy controls.

Germline V gene data show CDR1 as SGHTA and CDR2 as FQGNSA. Trimming took 3 bases from V and 1 from J; bases not matched to a gene: 2. The length of the CDR3 is 14 residues. The receptor was derived from a woman aged 25 to 39 with multiple sclerosis. The sequencing input was PBMCs. This sequence joins TRBV7-2 and TRBJ2-7; 8 nucleotides match TRBD2. The CDR3 nucleotides are TGTGCCAGCAGCTTTCAGCGGGAGTCCTACGAGCAGTACTTC. This sequence encodes CASSFQRESYEQYF.